The 7 T cell receptor beta chains in this list originate from one sample, sequenced in a study of PD-L1 blockade in urothelial cancer. Regarding time point: pretreatment peripheral blood. Sequenced by immunoSEQ multiplex PCR; TCRdb stores in-frame clones only, minus some. The sample consists of 70,000 to 80,000 clones, about 82% of them appearing once. The source was PBMCs, collected around atezolizumab (anti-PD-L1) treatment. The receptor set was obtained from a man between 40 and 49 years old with urothelial cancer.

V usage is TRBV2 and J usage is TRBJ2-1; 9 nucleotides agree with TRBD2. CDR1 is SNHLY, CDR2 FYNNEI, per germline. V was pared by 7 bases and J by 2 bases, with 15 bases of the junction left unmatched. The CDR3 sequence is 18 residues long. The CDR3 protein is CASMGAGGKISTYNEQFF. DNA of the CDR3: TGTGCCAGCATGGGTGCGGGAGGGAAGATTTCTACCTACAATGAGCAGTTCTTC. The whole variable domain, remainder taken from reference TRBV2 and TRBJ2-1, is EPEVTQTPSHQVTQMGQEVILRCVPISNHLYFYWYRQILGQKVEFLVSFYNNEISEKSEIFDDQFSVERPDGSNFTLKIRSTKLEDSAMYFCASMGAGGKISTYNEQFFGPGTRLTVL.

The V call is TRBV9, the J call TRBJ2-2; D may be TRBD1 (5 bases). The CDR3 spans 16 residues. The germline CDR1 and CDR2 sequences are SGDLS and YYNGEE. V shed 1 base and J shed 4 bases, with 14 bases lying between them. Here the CDR3 reads CASSVRQSGGTGELFF. The CDR3 DNA is TGTGCCAGCAGCGTACGACAGTCAGGCGGCACCGGGGAGCTGTTTTTT.

This clone appeared once. This sequence joins TRBV4-1 and TRBJ2-5, with a tentative D call TRBD2 (5 bases). Trimming stripped 2 bases from V and 4 bases from J, with 5 bases between. This CDR3 is built from 12 residues. CDR1 is MGHRA and CDR2 is YSYEKL in the germline V gene. Here the CDR3 reads CASSQRGETQYF. The CDR3 DNA follows: TGCGCCAGCAGCCAACGGGGAGAGACCCAGTACTTC.

The chain recombines TRBV19 with TRBJ2-7, with D perhaps TRBD2 (6 bases). Germline V gene lookup returns CDR1 LNHDA and CDR2 SQIVND (reference sequence). Trimming pared 5 bases from V and 3 bases from J, leaving 11 bases between. CDR3 size: 13 residues. The CDR3 is CASSGTRHYEQYF. The CDR3 region has the DNA TGTGCCAGTAGTGGGACTCGCCACTACGAGCAGTACTTC.

The genes are TRBV7-2 and TRBJ2-7; 8 nucleotides line up with TRBD2. This CDR3 comprises 13 residues. J gave up 4 bases and V 3 bases, and 2 bases lay outside the gene matches. Looked up from germline, CDR1 is SGHTA and CDR2 is FQGNSA. The CDR3 DNA is TGTGCCAGCAGCTTTGGCGGGAGGTACGAGCAGTACTTC. It is translated as CASSFGGRYEQYF. Full variable domain (outside the CDR3, taken from reference TRBV7-2 and TRBJ2-7): GAGVSQSPSNKVTEKGKDVELRCDPISGHTALYWYRQSLGQGLEFLIYFQGNSAPDKSGLPSDRFSAERTGGSVSTLTIQRTQQEDSAVYLCASSFGGRYEQYFGPGTRLTVT.

This CDR3 reads CASSGQPGLDNEKLFF. The DNA for the CDR3 is TGTGCCAGCAGCGGCCAACCAGGGTTGGATAATGAAAAACTGTTTTTT. This chain links TRBV9 with TRBJ1-4; a possible D gene is TRBD1 (5 bases). Trimming took 3 bases from V and 4 from J, leaving 16 bases between them. Germline loops: CDR1 SGDLS, CDR2 YYNGEE. The CDR3 runs to 16 residues. Filled out from reference TRBV9 and TRBJ1-4, the complete variable domain reads DSGVTQTPKHLITATGQRVTLRCSPRSGDLSVYWYQQSLDQGLQFLIQYYNGEERAKGNILERFSAQQFPDLHSELNLSSLELGDSALYFCASSGQPGLDNEKLFFGSGTQLSVL.

This clone was seen a single time. V and J are TRBV5-4 and TRBJ2-3, with TRBD1 matching 12 bases. The germline V gene encodes CDR1 SGHNT and CDR2 YYREEE (reference sequence). Germline trimming cut 0 bases from V and 5 bases from J; bases unmatched to any gene: 4. The CDR3 sequence is 16 residues long. The CDR3 spells CASSLGDRGRRDTQYF. CDR3 DNA: TGTGCCAGCAGCTTGGGGGACAGGGGGCGGAGAGATACGCAGTATTTT.